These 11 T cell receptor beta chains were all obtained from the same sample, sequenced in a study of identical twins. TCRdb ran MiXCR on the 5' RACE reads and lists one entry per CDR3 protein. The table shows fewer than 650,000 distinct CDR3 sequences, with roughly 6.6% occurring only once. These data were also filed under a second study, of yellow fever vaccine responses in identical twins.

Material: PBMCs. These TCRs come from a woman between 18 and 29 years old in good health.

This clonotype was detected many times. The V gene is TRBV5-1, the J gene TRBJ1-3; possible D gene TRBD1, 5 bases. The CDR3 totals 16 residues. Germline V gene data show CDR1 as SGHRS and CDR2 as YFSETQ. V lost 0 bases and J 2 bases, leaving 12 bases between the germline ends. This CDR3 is CASSLEGRVAGNTIYF. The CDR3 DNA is TGCGCCAGCAGCTTGGAGGGCAGGGTCGCTGGAAACACCATATATTTT.

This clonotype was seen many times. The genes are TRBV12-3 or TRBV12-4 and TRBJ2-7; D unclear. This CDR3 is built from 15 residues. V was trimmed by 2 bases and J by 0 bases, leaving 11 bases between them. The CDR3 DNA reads TGTGCCAGCAGTTTAAGGGTCGTTAGCTCCTACGAGCAGTACTTC. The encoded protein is CASSLRVVSSYEQYF.

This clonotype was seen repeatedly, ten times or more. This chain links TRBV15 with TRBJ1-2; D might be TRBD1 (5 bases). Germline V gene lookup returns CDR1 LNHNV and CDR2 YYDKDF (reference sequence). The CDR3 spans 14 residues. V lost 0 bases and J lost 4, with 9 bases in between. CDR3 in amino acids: CATSRDKGAYGYTF. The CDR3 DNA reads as TGTGCCACCAGCAGAGATAAAGGGGCCTATGGCTACACCTTC.

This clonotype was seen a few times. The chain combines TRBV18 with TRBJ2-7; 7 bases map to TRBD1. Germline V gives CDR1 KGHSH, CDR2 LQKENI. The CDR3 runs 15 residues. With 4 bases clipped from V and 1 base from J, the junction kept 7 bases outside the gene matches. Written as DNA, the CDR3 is TGTGCCAGCTCACTGGACAGGACGTGGTCCTACGAGCAGTACGTC. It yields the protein CASSLDRTWSYEQYV.

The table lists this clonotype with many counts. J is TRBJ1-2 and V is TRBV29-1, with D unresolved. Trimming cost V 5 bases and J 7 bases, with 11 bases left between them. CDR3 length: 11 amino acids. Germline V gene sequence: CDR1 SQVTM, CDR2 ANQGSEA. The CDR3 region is CSVKTAGGYTF. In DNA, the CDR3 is TGCAGCGTTAAAACGGCGGGTGGCTACACCTTC. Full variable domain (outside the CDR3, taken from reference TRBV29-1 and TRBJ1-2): SAVISQKPSRDICQRGTSLTIQCQVDSQVTMMFWYRQQPGQSLTLIATANQGSEATYESGFVIDKFPISRPNLTFSTLTVSNMSPEDSSIYLCSVKTAGGYTFGSGTRLTVV.

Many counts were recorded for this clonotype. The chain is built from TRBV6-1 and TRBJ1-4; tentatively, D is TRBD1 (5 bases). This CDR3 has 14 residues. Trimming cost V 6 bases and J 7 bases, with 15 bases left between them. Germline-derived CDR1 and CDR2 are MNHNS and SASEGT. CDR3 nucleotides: TGTGCCAGCAGCCGCGGGACGGAATCTGAAAAACTGTTTTTT. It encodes CASSRGTESEKLFF.

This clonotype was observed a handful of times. The CDR3 loop is CASSSGSGTGGADTQYF. CDR3 in DNA: TGCGCCAGCAGCTCCGGATCCGGGACAGGGGGCGCGGATACGCAGTATTTT. The chain uses TRBV5-1 and TRBJ2-3, with 12 bases identical to TRBD1. Germline CDR1 SGHRS, CDR2 YFSETQ. The CDR3 totals 17 residues. Trimming cost V 3 bases and J 6 bases; bases outside gene matches: 11.

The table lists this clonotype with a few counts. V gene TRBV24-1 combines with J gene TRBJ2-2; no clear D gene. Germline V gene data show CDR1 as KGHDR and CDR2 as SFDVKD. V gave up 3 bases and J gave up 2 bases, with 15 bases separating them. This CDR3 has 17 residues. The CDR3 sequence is CATSDPALRTNTGELFF. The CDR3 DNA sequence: TGTGCCACCAGTGATCCAGCGCTCCGAACTAACACCGGGGAGCTGTTTTTT.

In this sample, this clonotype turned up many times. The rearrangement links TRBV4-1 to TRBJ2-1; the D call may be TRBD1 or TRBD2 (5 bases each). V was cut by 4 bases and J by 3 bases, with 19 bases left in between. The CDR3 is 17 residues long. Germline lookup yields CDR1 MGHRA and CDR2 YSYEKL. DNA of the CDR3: TGCGCCAGCAGCCCACTTTGGGGTGGGGGAATCTACAATGAGCAGTTCTTC. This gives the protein CASSPLWGGGIYNEQFF.

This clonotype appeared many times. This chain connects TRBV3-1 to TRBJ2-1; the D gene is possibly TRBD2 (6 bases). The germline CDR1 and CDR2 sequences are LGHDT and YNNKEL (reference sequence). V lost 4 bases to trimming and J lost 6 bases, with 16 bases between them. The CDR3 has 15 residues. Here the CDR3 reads CASSPGTSPSNEQFF. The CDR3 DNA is TGTGCCAGCAGCCCCGGGACTTCTCCTTCCAATGAGCAGTTCTTC.

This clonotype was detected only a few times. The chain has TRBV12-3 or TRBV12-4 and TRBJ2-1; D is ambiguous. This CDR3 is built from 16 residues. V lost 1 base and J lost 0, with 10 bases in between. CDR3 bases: TGTGCCAGCAGTTTAGGAGTAAGAAGCTCCTACAATGAGCAGTTCTTC. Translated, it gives CASSLGVRSSYNEQFF.